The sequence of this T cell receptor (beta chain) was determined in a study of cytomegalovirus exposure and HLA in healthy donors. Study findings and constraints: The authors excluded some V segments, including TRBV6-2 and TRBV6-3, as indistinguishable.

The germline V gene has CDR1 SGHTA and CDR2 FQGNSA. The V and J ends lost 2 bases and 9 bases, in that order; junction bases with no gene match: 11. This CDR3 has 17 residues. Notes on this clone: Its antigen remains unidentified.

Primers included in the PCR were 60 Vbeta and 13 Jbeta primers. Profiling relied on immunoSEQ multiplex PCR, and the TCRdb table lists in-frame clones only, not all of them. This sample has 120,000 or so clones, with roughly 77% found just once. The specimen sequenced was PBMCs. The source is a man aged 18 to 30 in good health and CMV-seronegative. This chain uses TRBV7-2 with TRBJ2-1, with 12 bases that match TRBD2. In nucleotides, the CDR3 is TGTGCCAGCAGCTTAACGGCTCTAGCGGGGGGGCACGGTGAGCAGTTCTTC. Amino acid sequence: CASSLTALAGGHGEQFF. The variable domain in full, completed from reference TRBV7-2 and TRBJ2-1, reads GAGVSQSPSNKVTEKGKDVELRCDPISGHTALYWYRQSLGQGLEFLIYFQGNSAPDKSGLPSDRFSAERTGGSVSTLTIQRTQQEDSAVYLCASSLTALAGGHGEQFFGPGTRLTVL.